Described below is a single T cell receptor beta chain sequence and its context. These data originate in a study of OX40 agonist ivuxolimab in advanced cancers. Overall study context: Each patient was given ivuxolimab into a vein every 2 weeks, at 0.01 to 10 mg/kg.

The assay was immunoSEQ multiplex PCR, and TCRdb's table has in-frame clones only and misses some. The sample contains fewer than 55,000 clones, more than 75% of which appear only once. CDR1 is KGHSH and CDR2 is LQKENI in the germline V gene. CDR3 length: 15 residues. V lost 3 bases to trimming and J lost 0 bases, with 10 bases between them. Excluded were patients having autoimmune disease history or systemic immunosuppression. Specimen: CD4+ or CD8+ T cells sorted from blood, collected in a trial of the OX40 agonist ivuxolimab. The V and J genes are TRBV18 and TRBJ2-3; weak D call: TRBD2 (6 bases). This clonotype was obtained from an adult with an advanced solid tumor such as melanoma, head and neck, liver or kidney cancer. Here the CDR3 reads CASSPNGGSTDTQYF. The CDR3 region has the DNA TGTGCCAGCTCACCGAACGGGGGAAGCACAGATACGCAGTATTTT. The variable domain in full, completed from reference TRBV18 and TRBJ2-3, reads NAGVMQNPRHLVRRRGQEARLRCSPMKGHSHVYWYRQLPEEGLKFMVYLQKENIIDESGMPKERFSAEFPKEGPSILRIQQVVRGDSAAYFCASSPNGGSTDTQYFGPGTRLTVL.